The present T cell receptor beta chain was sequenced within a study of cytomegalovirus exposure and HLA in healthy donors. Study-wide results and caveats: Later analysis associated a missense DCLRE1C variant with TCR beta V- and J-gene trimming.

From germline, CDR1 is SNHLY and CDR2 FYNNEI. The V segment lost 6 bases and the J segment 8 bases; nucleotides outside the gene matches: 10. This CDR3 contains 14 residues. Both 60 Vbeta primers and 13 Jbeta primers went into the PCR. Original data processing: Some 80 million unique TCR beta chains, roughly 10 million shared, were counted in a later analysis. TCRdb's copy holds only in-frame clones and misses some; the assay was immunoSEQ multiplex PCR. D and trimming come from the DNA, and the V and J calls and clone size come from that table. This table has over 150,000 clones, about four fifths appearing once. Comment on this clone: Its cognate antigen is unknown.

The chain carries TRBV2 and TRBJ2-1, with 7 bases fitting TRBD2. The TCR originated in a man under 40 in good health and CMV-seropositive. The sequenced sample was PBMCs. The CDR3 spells CASSWGGKGDEQFF. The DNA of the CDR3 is TGTGCCAGCAGCTGGGGAGGGAAAGGGGATGAGCAGTTCTTC.